A selection of T cell receptor beta chains follows, all from one sample in a study of shared clonotypes between healthy human individuals. Method: immunoSEQ multiplex PCR; TCRdb's copy keeps in-frame clones and lacks some. In the table there are 550,000 to 600,000 clones, 95% to 98% of which are singletons. The sample consisted of naive CD8+ T cells sorted from blood. These receptors were collected from a man aged 25-45 years in good health. The CDR3 runs from the conserved cysteine through the conserved F or W. D genes are given only for firm matches. For some rows the clone size is stated as once, few or many, or as a class when expanded; others skip it.

>TRBV10-2|TRBD1|-|TRBJ2-7
TGCGCCAGCCGTCCCGGGACAGAAAGCTCCTACGAGCAGTACTTC
CASRPGTESSYEQYF
>TRBV5-4|TRBD1|-|TRBJ2-6
TGTGCCAGCAGTCGGACAGGGGTAGGGGCCAACGTCCTGACTTTC
CASSRTGVGANVLTF
>TRBV7-9|TRBD2|-|TRBJ2-1
TGTGCCAGCAGCTGGACTAGCGTGCAGGGGAATGAGCAGTTCTTC
CASSWTSVQGNEQFF
>TRBV5-4|-|once|TRBJ1-1
TGTGCCAGCAGCTTCGGGGAAGGCCATCTGGACACTGAAGCTTTCTTT
CASSFGEGHLDTEAFF
>TRBV28|-|few|TRBJ2-7
TGTGCCAGCAGTTTGCCCGGGAGTGGGAGCTCCTACGAGCAGTACTTC
CASSLPGSGSSYEQYF
>TRBV10-2|-|-|TRBJ2-2
TGCGCCAGCAGTGAGTCTTCGGGGGAGCTGTTTTTT
CASSESSGELFF
>TRBV7-2|TRBD1|-|TRBJ1-2
TGTGCCAGCAGCTTCCCCGGACAGGGCCACTATGGCTACACCTTC
CASSFPGQGHYGYTF
>TRBV7-2|-|-|TRBJ2-1
TGTGCCAGCAGCTTTCATCGGGGCTACAATGAGCAGTTCTTC
CASSFHRGYNEQFF
>TRBV4-3|TRBD1|-|TRBJ1-2
TGCGCCAGCAGCCAAGGAGGGGGACAGGGAGCATTTTGGGGCTACACCTTC
CASSQGGGQGAFWGYTF
>TRBV20-1|-|-|TRBJ1-2
TGCAGTGCCCACCAGCCCTACACCTTC
CSAHQPYTF
>TRBV7-9|TRBD1|-|TRBJ1-5
TGTGCCAGCAGTCCACAGGGGGCGGGGAATCAGCCCCAGCATTTT
CASSPQGAGNQPQHF
>TRBV5-1|TRBD2|-|TRBJ2-3
TGCGCCAGCAGCTTGGAAGCTAGCGGGAGTTTGTCAGATACGCAGTATTTT
CASSLEASGSLSDTQYF
>TRBV10-2|-|-|TRBJ2-3
TGCGCCAGTGCCTTAGGGGAGCCTAGCACAGATACGCAGTATTTT
CASALGEPSTDTQYF
>TRBV28|TRBD1|once|TRBJ2-1
TGTGCCAGCAGTTTATACCTCGGGAGCGGGACAGGGGGCTCCTACAATGAGCAGTTCTTC
CASSLYLGSGTGGSYNEQFF
>TRBV7-6|TRBD2|-|TRBJ2-4
TGTGCCAGCAGCTGGAATACCCCCGGGACTAGCGGGAGGAATGGCAAAAACATTCAGTACTTC
CASSWNTPGTSGRNGKNIQYF
>TRBV27|-|-|TRBJ2-7
TGTGCCAGCAGTTTATCAGTAGGGCAAAAAGTCTACGAGCAGTACTTC
CASSLSVGQKVYEQYF
>TRBV9|-|-|TRBJ1-2
TGTGCCAGCAGCTATACTCCAGGGAATGGCTACACCTTC
CASSYTPGNGYTF
>TRBV4-1|-|-|TRBJ2-2
TGCGCCAGCAGCCCCCGGGACATGGACAGCGGGGAGCTGTTTTTT
CASSPRDMDSGELFF
>TRBV9|-|-|TRBJ1-5
TGTGCCAGCGGGGGGGGCAATCAGCCCCAGCATTTT
CASGGGNQPQHF
>TRBV7-2|-|-|TRBJ1-3
TGTGCCAGCAGCTTAGGGCTGGGGGCGCCTGGAAACACCATATATTTT
CASSLGLGAPGNTIYF
>TRBV28|-|once|TRBJ1-2
TGTGCCAGCAGTTTAGTAGCAGGGCAAGAAGAAGGCTACACCTTC
CASSLVAGQEEGYTF
>TRBV29-1|-|once|TRBJ2-7
TGCAGCGTTGAGACCCAGTCCTACGAGCAGTACTTC
CSVETQSYEQYF
>TRBV10-1|TRBD2|-|TRBJ2-5
TGCGCCAGCAGTGAGTTACAGTCAGCGGGAAAAGAGACCCAGTACTTC
CASSELQSAGKETQYF
>TRBV5-8|TRBD2|-|TRBJ2-7
TGTGCCAGCAGCTTCGGGTCTAGCGGGATCGTATCCTACGAGCAGTACTTC
CASSFGSSGIVSYEQYF
>TRBV19|TRBD2|-|TRBJ2-5
TGTGCCAGTAGTCGACTAGCGGGAGGGGGGGAGACCCAGTACTTC
CASSRLAGGGETQYF
>TRBV7-3|TRBD1|-|TRBJ1-2
TGTGCCAGCAGCCAGACCGGGACAGGGGGCCATGGCTACACCTTC
CASSQTGTGGHGYTF
>TRBV27|-|once|TRBJ1-2
TGTGCCAGCAGTCCCTGGACCGACCCTAGGTATGGCTACACCTTC
CASSPWTDPRYGYTF
>TRBV5-1|-|once|TRBJ2-7
TGCGCCAGCATCCCGGAGCTGGGGACCAACGCAGTTTACGAGCAGTACTTC
CASIPELGTNAVYEQYF
>TRBV7-9|TRBD2|once|TRBJ2-1
TGTGCCAGCAGCTCGGCAAGCGGGACGACTCACAATGAGCAGTTCTTC
CASSSASGTTHNEQFF
>TRBV4-1|TRBD2|-|TRBJ2-1
TGCGCCAGCAGCGGACTAGCGGGACAAAATGAGCAGTTCTTC
CASSGLAGQNEQFF
>TRBV7-9|-|-|TRBJ1-2
TGTGCCAGCAGCTTAGTACCGGGCCATGGCTACACCTTC
CASSLVPGHGYTF
>TRBV28|TRBD1|-|TRBJ2-1
TGTGCCAGCAGGAATGGACAGGGGGTTGACAATGAGCAGTTCTTC
CASRNGQGVDNEQFF
>TRBV14|-|-|TRBJ2-3
TGTGCCAGCAGCCAAGATGACGTTTATGCGGGCGGGGATACGCAGTATTTT
CASSQDDVYAGGDTQYF
>TRBV28|TRBD1|-|TRBJ1-5
TGTGCCAGCAGTTTTCCGGACAGGAATCAGCCCCAGCATTTT
CASSFPDRNQPQHF
>TRBV7-9|-|-|TRBJ2-5
TGTGCCAGCAGCTTACTTATTGGGGTCGTGGAGACCCAGTACTTC
CASSLLIGVVETQYF
>TRBV10-3|-|-|TRBJ2-5
TGTGCCATCAGTGACCCCGGGACATACCAAGAGACCCAGTACTTC
CAISDPGTYQETQYF
>TRBV27|-|-|TRBJ1-2
TGTGCCAGCAGTCCAGTCCTTAACTATGGCTACACCTTC
CASSPVLNYGYTF
>TRBV7-6|TRBD2|-|TRBJ2-7
TGTGCCAGCAGCGCCCTAGAGGGTGAGCGGGAGTACTACGAGCAGTACTTC
CASSALEGEREYYEQYF
>TRBV27|-|-|TRBJ2-7
TGTGCCAGCAGTTTACTATCAGGGGGGCAGGAAGAGCAGTACTTC
CASSLLSGGQEEQYF
>TRBV5-1|TRBD2|-|TRBJ2-1
TGCGCCAGCAGCTCCAGTAGCGGGAGGGAGATCTACAATGAGCAGTTCTTC
CASSSSSGREIYNEQFF
>TRBV7-9|TRBD2|-|TRBJ2-1
TGTGCCAGCAGCTTAGTACCTAGCGGGAACAATGAGCAGTTCTTC
CASSLVPSGNNEQFF
>TRBV18|-|-|TRBJ1-1
TGTGCCAGCTCACCACAGAATATGAACACTGAAGCTTTCTTT
CASSPQNMNTEAFF
>TRBV4-1|-|-|TRBJ2-7
TGCGCCAGCAGCCAAGGACTGAACTACGAGCAGTACTTC
CASSQGLNYEQYF
>TRBV6-5|-|-|TRBJ1-2
TGTGCCAGCAGCCCGGGGGCCTACTATGGCTACACCTTC
CASSPGAYYGYTF
>TRBV4-1|-|-|TRBJ1-5
TGCGCCAGCAGCCACGGGGGAAATCAGCCCCAGCATTTT
CASSHGGNQPQHF
>TRBV15|TRBD2|-|TRBJ2-1
TGTGCCACCAGCTTGTCAATAGCGGGACCAGCTAGAAGCTCCTACAATGAGCAGTTCTTC
CATSLSIAGPARSSYNEQFF
>TRBV27|-|-|TRBJ1-4
TGTGCCAGCAGTTTAGACCCGTTTACAACTAATGAAAAACTGTTTTTT
CASSLDPFTTNEKLFF
>TRBV18|TRBD1|-|TRBJ2-7
TGTGCCAGCTCACCCCCGACAGGGTGGTACGAGCAGTACTTC
CASSPPTGWYEQYF
>TRBV7-8|TRBD1|-|TRBJ2-7
TGTGCCAGCAGCTTAGGGACAGGGGGGAACGAGCAGTACTTC
CASSLGTGGNEQYF
>TRBV29-1|-|-|TRBJ2-3
TGCAGCGTTGAAGATGCAGGGGTTACGCAGTATTTT
CSVEDAGVTQYF
>TRBV4-2|-|once|TRBJ2-7
TGTGCCAGCAGCCACTGGCGGGGGCGGTCCTACGAGCAGTACTTC
CASSHWRGRSYEQYF
>TRBV7-9|-|-|TRBJ2-1
TGTGCCAGCAGCTTAGTAGGCTCGGGAGCCTCCGGGTGGCAGTTCTTC
CASSLVGSGASGWQFF
>TRBV4-1|-|-|TRBJ2-5
TGCGCCAGCAGCCAAGACGTGAGGCCGTATACAGAGACCCAGTACTTC
CASSQDVRPYTETQYF
>TRBV11-2|-|-|TRBJ2-7
TGTGCCAGCAGACAAGGTGGGGGGTGGGAGCAGTACTTC
CASRQGGGWEQYF
>TRBV6-6|TRBD1|-|TRBJ2-1
TGTGCCAGCAGTTACTCGGGACAGGGGGCGAATGAGCAGTTCTTC
CASSYSGQGANEQFF
>TRBV14|TRBD2|-|TRBJ2-1
TGTGCCAGCAGCCAAGATGAAAGGGCTAGCGGCAATGAGCAGTTCTTC
CASSQDERASGNEQFF
>TRBV15|TRBD1|-|TRBJ2-7
TGTGCCACCAGCAGAGTCGGGACAGTGACCTACGAGCAGTACTTC
CATSRVGTVTYEQYF
>TRBV7-9|TRBD1|once|TRBJ2-7
TGTGCCAGCAGCGGAACAGGGGGAGTGTCCTACGAGCAGTACTTC
CASSGTGGVSYEQYF
>TRBV7-9|TRBD1|-|TRBJ1-2
TGTGCCAGCAGCGACGGACAGGGAAACTATGGCTACACCTTC
CASSDGQGNYGYTF
>TRBV29-1|TRBD1|-|TRBJ2-5
TGCAGCGGGGGACAGGGCGCCTCGGCCCAGTACTTC
CSGGQGASAQYF